The clone carrying this TCR beta chain showed up just a few times. Original data processing: The assay estimated nucleated cells by amplifying reference gene primers. Measured with immunoSEQ multiplex PCR; TCRdb has only the in-frame clones, and not every one. The D gene and trimming were derived from the DNA, and the V and J assignments and clone size from that table. The sample consists of some 150,000 clones, about 77% of them appearing once. The data were obtained in a study of blood T cell repertoires in COVID-19. As for the study in general: Acute and convalescent COVID-19 samples came from the United States, Italy and Spain. In each case, the material was cDNA or gDNA derived from T cells, B-cell-depleted T cells, or PBMCs.

The TCR sequence derives from a man in his fifties or sixties with acute or convalescent COVID-19. Sequenced material: peripheral blood.

The CDR3 loop reads CATRTGGSNTGELFF. Here the CDR3 DNA reads TGTGCCACCCGAACAGGCGGATCCAACACCGGGGAGCTGTTTTTT. The rearrangement joins TRBV6-5 to TRBJ2-2, with D possibly being TRBD1 (5 bases). Germline lookup yields CDR1 MNHEY and CDR2 SVGAGI. The CDR3 length is 15 residues. V shed 10 bases and J shed 2 bases, with 17 bases lying between them.